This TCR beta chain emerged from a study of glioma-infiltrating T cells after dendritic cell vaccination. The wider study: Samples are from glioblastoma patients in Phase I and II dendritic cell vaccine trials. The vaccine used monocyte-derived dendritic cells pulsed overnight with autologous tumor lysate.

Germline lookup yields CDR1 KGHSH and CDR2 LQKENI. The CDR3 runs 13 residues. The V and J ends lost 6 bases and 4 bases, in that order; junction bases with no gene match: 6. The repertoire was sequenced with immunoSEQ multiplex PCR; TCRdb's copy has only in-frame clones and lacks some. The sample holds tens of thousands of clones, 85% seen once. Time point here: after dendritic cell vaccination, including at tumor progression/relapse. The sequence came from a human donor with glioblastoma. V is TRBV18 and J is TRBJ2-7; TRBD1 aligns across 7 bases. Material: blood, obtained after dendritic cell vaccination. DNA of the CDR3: TGTGCCAGCTCCCCGGGACAGAGTTACGAGCAGTACTTC. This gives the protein CASSPGQSYEQYF.